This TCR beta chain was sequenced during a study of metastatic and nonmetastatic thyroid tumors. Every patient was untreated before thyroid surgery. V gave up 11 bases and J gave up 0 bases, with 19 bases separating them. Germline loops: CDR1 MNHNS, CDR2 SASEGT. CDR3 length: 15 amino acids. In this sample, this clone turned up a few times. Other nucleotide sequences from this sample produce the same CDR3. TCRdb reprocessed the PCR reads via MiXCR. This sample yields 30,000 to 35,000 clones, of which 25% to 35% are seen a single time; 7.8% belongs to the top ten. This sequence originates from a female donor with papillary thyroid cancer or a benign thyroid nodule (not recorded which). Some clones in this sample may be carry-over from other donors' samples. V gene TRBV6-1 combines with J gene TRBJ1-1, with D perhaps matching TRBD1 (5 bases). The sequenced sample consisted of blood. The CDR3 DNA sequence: TGTGCCGGGGGTCTAGGCAGGCACTTGAACACTGAAGCTTTCTTT. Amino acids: CAGGLGRHLNTEAFF.